The 25 T cell receptor beta chains presented below share a single source sample, sequenced in a study of molecular identifiers for immune sequencing clone quantification. Each CDR3 protein gets one entry after TCRdb re-called the PCR reads with MiXCR. This sample has 250,000 to 400,000 distinct CDR3 sequences, with over 20% found just once. Sequencing used naive CD8+ T cells from blood, with Jurkat cell RNA spiked in. Subset in this sample: FACS-sorted CD8+CD4-CCR7+CD45RA+ naive T cells. The receptors stem from a human donor in good health. Some libraries in this study had Jurkat cell RNA spiked in.

This chain links TRBV18 with TRBJ1-1; tentative D call: TRBD1 (6 bases). CDR1 KGHSH and CDR2 LQKENI come from the germline V gene. This CDR3 has 13 residues. Trimming shortened V by 0 bases and J by 6 bases, and 8 bases separated the two germline ends. The CDR3 coding sequence is TGTGCCAGCTCACCACCCCGGACAGCTGAAGCTTTCTTT. Its protein product is CASSPPRTAEAFF.

Note on this clonotype: Compared with germline, one end of the junction differs, possibly owing to a read error. CDR3 sequence: CGSCVSGRGGIEQYF. DNA of the CDR3: TGTGGCAGCTGCGTTTCCGGGCGGGGGGGGATAGAGCAGTACTTC. This chain links TRBV6-5 with TRBJ2-7, with 9 positions matching TRBD2. Germline loops: CDR1 MNHEY, CDR2 SVGAGI. The CDR3 spans 15 residues.

CDR3 region: CATSRGGRYGDEQYF. The CDR3 region has the DNA TGTGCCACCAGCAGAGGTGGCAGGTACGGTGACGAGCAGTACTTC. The gene calls are TRBV15 and TRBJ2-7, with D uncertain. The length of the CDR3 is 15 residues. V was clipped by 1 base and J by 5 bases, with 15 bases between them. Germline loops: CDR1 LNHNV, CDR2 YYDKDF (reference sequence).

V and J are TRBV27 and TRBJ2-7; 7 nucleotides agree with TRBD1. The V gene end was trimmed by 8 bases and the J gene end by 2 bases; junction bases not matched to a gene: 6. CDR3 length: 13 residues. Per germline, CDR1 MNHEY and CDR2 SMNVEV (reference sequence). The CDR3 DNA follows: TGTGCCAGCTCCAGGGGGTACCCCTACGAGCAGTACTTC. Protein sequence: CASSRGYPYEQYF.

In its sample, this clonotype was seen many times. This chain uses TRBV5-1 with TRBJ2-6, with D perhaps matching TRBD1 (5 bases). Germline V gene sequence: CDR1 SGHRS, CDR2 YFSETQ. The CDR3 contains 15 residues. V lost 3 bases and J lost 1, with 8 bases in between. The CDR3 spells CASSSDRSGANVLTF. CDR3 bases: TGCGCCAGCAGCTCCGACAGATCTGGGGCCAACGTCCTGACTTTC. The full variable domain, with the rest looked up from reference TRBV5-1 and TRBJ2-6, is KAGVTQTPRYLIKTRGQQVTLSCSPISGHRSVSWYQQTPGQGLQFLFEYFSETQRNKGNFPGRFSGRQFSNSRSEMNVSTLELGDSALYLCASSSDRSGANVLTFGAGSRLTVL.

This clonotype was detected many times. The chain couples TRBV11-2 to TRBJ1-1, with a weak D call TRBD1 (6 bases). V lost 5 bases and J 5 bases, leaving 15 bases between the germline ends. There are 14 residues in the CDR3. Germline CDR1 SGHAT, CDR2 FQNNGV. CDR3 DNA sequence: TGTGCCAGCAGCCCCCGAGGGGGGGCGACTGAAGCTTTCTTT. Protein sequence: CASSPRGGATEAFF.

Ten or more counts support this clonotype. The rearrangement joins TRBV28 to TRBJ2-5; 14 bases are a match to TRBD2. V trimming: 6 bases; J trimming: 2 bases; junction bases outside the gene matches: 11. The germline gives CDR1 MDHEN, CDR2 SYDVKM. This CDR3 comprises 18 residues. CDR3 in amino acids: CASREPGLAGVPQETQYF. The CDR3 coding sequence is TGTGCCAGCAGGGAGCCGGGACTAGCGGGAGTTCCTCAAGAGACCCAGTACTTC. Complete variable domain (other parts from reference TRBV28 and TRBJ2-5): DVKVTQSSRYLVKRTGEKVFLECVQDMDHENMFWYRQDPGLGLRLIYFSYDVKMKEKGDIPEGYSVSREKKERFSLILESASTNQTSMYLCASREPGLAGVPQETQYFGPGTRLLVL.

At least ten counts were recorded for this clonotype. This chain joins TRBV6-5 and TRBJ1-1, with D possibly TRBD1 on 5 matching bases. The length of the CDR3 is 15 residues. The ends were cut back, 0 bases at V and 5 bases at J, with 13 bases in the middle. In germline, CDR1 is MNHEY, CDR2 SVGAGI. The CDR3 sequence is CASSYSGDGGTEAFF. CDR3 DNA sequence: TGTGCCAGCAGTTACTCGGGGGACGGGGGAACTGAAGCTTTCTTT.

With respect to this clonotype: An end of the junction does not agree with germline; a read error may underlie this. The chain links TRBV27 to TRBJ2-7; no firm D call. The CDR3 length is 12 residues. Germline assignment: CDR1 MNHEY and CDR2 SMNVEV (reference sequence). CDR3 sequence reads: CAGSLFYREQYF. In DNA, the CDR3 is TGTGCCGGCAGTTTATTCTATCGCGAGCAGTACTTC.

In this sample, this clonotype turned up many times. V and J are TRBV2 and TRBJ2-2; unclear D gene. CDR1 and CDR2 (germline): SNHLY, FYNNEI. V was clipped by 4 bases and J by 1 base, with 7 bases between them. There are 14 residues in the CDR3. The CDR3 DNA reads as TGTGCCAGCAGTGGGGATGGGAACACCGGGGAGCTGTTTTTT. Translated: CASSGDGNTGELFF.

The rearrangement joins TRBV6-2 or TRBV6-3 to TRBJ2-5; TRBD1 agrees at 8 bases. V gave up 0 bases and J gave up 3 bases; unmatched junction bases: 6. Germline-derived CDR1 and CDR2 are MNHEY and SVGEGT. The CDR3 is 16 residues long. This CDR3 is CASSYSPGQGEETQYF. In DNA form, the CDR3 reads TGTGCCAGCAGTTACTCGCCCGGACAGGGAGAAGAGACCCAGTACTTC.

This clonotype was detected ten times or more. This chain links TRBV5-1 with TRBJ2-7, with TRBD2 identical over 7 bases. The V gene's germline CDR1 is SGHRS and CDR2 YFSETQ. The CDR3 covers 13 residues. The V segment lost 6 bases and the J segment 3 bases; nucleotides outside the gene matches: 6. CDR3 nucleotide sequence: TGCGCCAGCAAGGCTAGCGGCTTCTACGAGCAGTACTTC. Its translation is CASKASGFYEQYF.

This clonotype was counted many times. The J gene is TRBJ1-4, the V gene TRBV2, with D hard to call. V was cut by 0 bases and J by 6 bases, with 17 bases left in between. The CDR3 spans 17 residues. Germline V gene lookup returns CDR1 SNHLY and CDR2 FYNNEI. CDR3 in DNA: TGTGCCAGCAGTGAAGCGTATGGGCCTGAATGGGATGAAAAACTGTTTTTT. Residues: CASSEAYGPEWDEKLFF.

At least ten counts were recorded for this clonotype. The rearrangement uses TRBV28 and TRBJ2-3; 9 nucleotides align to TRBD2. Germline lookup yields CDR1 MDHEN and CDR2 SYDVKM. Trimming took 5 bases from V and 0 from J; bases not matched to a gene: 6. The CDR3 is 16 amino acids. The CDR3 region is CASSPLAGASTDTQYF. The CDR3 DNA reads as TGTGCCAGCAGTCCTTTAGCGGGAGCTAGCACAGATACGCAGTATTTT.

The sample holds many counts of this clonotype. The gene calls are TRBV28 and TRBJ1-4; D gene unclear. CDR3 length: 14 residues. CDR1 is MDHEN, CDR2 SYDVKM, per germline. With 10 bases removed from V and 4 bases from J, the gap between germline ends came to 16 bases. The CDR3 sequence: CATQFNSLNEKLFF. CDR3 DNA sequence: TGTGCCACCCAGTTTAATAGCCTTAATGAAAAACTGTTTTTT.

This clonotype showed up just a few times. V usage is TRBV12-3 or TRBV12-4 and J usage is TRBJ2-3; a weak D match, TRBD1 (6 bases). The CDR3 has 14 residues. Trimming pared 2 bases from V and 5 bases from J, leaving 11 bases between. Here the CDR3 reads CASSLMGALDTQYF. Written as DNA, the CDR3 is TGTGCCAGCAGTTTAATGGGGGCGTTAGATACGCAGTATTTT.

This clonotype was observed a handful of times. The J gene is TRBJ2-3, the V gene TRBV7-9; no clear D. This CDR3 is 14 amino acids long. In germline, CDR1 is SEHNR, CDR2 FQNEAQ (reference sequence). The V end lost 1 base, the J end lost 6 bases, and 11 bases lay between the germline ends. CDR3 sequence: CASSLERMVDTQYF. CDR3 DNA sequence: TGTGCCAGCAGCTTAGAACGGATGGTGGATACGCAGTATTTT.

This clonotype was recorded at least ten times. The rearrangement uses TRBV7-9 and TRBJ2-2; TRBD1 agrees at 8 bases. Germline assignment: CDR1 SEHNR and CDR2 FQNEAQ (reference sequence). The CDR3 consists of 15 residues. V dropped 3 bases and J dropped 6; count of bases not matched to a gene: 6. This CDR3 reads CASSFTGQGPGELFF. The CDR3 coding sequence is TGTGCCAGCAGCTTCACCGGACAGGGCCCCGGGGAGCTGTTTTTT.

For this clonotype: Given the absence of the conserved phenylalanine or tryptophan at the CDR3 end, a read error is likely. This chain links TRBV12-3 or TRBV12-4 with TRBJ2-3; TRBD2 matches at 7 bases. CDR3 length: 15 residues. The V and J ends lost 6 bases and 5 bases, in that order; junction bases with no gene match: 11. The CDR3 loop is CASSTKRDPRDTQYS. The CDR3 DNA is TGTGCCAGCAGCACCAAGCGGGACCCACGAGATACGCAGTATTCT.

This clonotype was seen many times. The chain carries TRBV13 and TRBJ2-3, with 10 bases identical to TRBD1. The CDR3 extends over 15 amino acids. V was clipped by 5 bases and J by 9 bases; unmatched bases: 11. The germline V gene encodes CDR1 PRHDT and CDR2 FYEKMQ (reference sequence). The CDR3, as DNA: TGTGCCAGCAGCCCCCGGGACAGGGGCAAACGAACGCAGTATTTT. This gives the protein CASSPRDRGKRTQYF. The full variable domain, in which reference TRBV13 and TRBJ2-3 provide the parts outside the CDR3, is AAGVIQSPRHLIKEKRETATLKCYPIPRHDTVYWYQQGPGQDPQFLISFYEKMQSDKGSIPDRFSAQQFSDYHSELNMSSLELGDSALYFCASSPRDRGKRTQYFGPGTRLTVL.

This clonotype was picked up many times. This sequence joins TRBV5-4 and TRBJ2-7; 13 nucleotides agree with TRBD2. Trimming removed 4 bases from V and 4 bases from J; junction bases left unmatched: 11. The CDR3 runs to 17 residues. CDR1 and CDR2 (germline): SGHNT, YYREEE (reference sequence). The CDR3 loop reads CASSPSAGTSGAYEQYF. CDR3 DNA: TGTGCCAGCAGCCCCAGCGCCGGGACTAGCGGGGCTTACGAGCAGTACTTC.

This clonotype has just one count. Since a much larger clone is just one base distant, this may be a read error. This rearrangement joins TRBV21-1 to TRBJ1-1. TRBV21-1 is shown as a pseudogene. The CDR3 runs to 20 residues. CDR3 nucleotides: TGTGCCAGCAGCAAAGTTCCTTCAAGGGAACCAAGGGGCCTCAACACTGAAGCTTTCTTT. Its translation is CASSKVPSREPRGLNTEAFF.

Concerning this clonotype: Mismatch with germline at one junction end may stem from a read error. J is TRBJ2-1 and V is TRBV20-1; D might be TRBD2 (6 bases). The CDR3 length is 16 residues. Germline-derived CDR1 and CDR2 are DFQATT and SNEGSKA (reference sequence). The CDR3 region is CSANRVGLGLLNERFF. CDR3 DNA: TGCAGCGCTAATCGCGTTGGGTTGGGACTGCTCAATGAGCGGTTCTTC.

This clonotype showed up many times. The chain uses TRBV4-3 and TRBJ1-1; D possibly corresponds to TRBD1 (5 bases). The V gene lost 4 bases and the J gene lost 5 bases, with 17 bases spanning the gap. Germline values: CDR1 LGHNA, CDR2 YSLEER. The CDR3 contains 15 residues. CDR3 loop: CASSPWRGSGTEAFF. CDR3 bases: TGCGCCAGCAGCCCATGGCGGGGGAGCGGGACTGAAGCTTTCTTT.

This clonotype was seen ten or more times. V gene TRBV9 combines with J gene TRBJ1-1; TRBD1 is a possible D gene (5 bases). Germline V gene data show CDR1 as SGDLS and CDR2 as YYNGEE. Trimming left V 0 bases short and J 4 bases short, with 16 bases between. The CDR3 is 16 residues long. The CDR3 nucleotides are TGTGCCAGCAGCGTAGATGGCTCCCCCGGGGGCACTGAAGCTTTCTTT. Translating gives CASSVDGSPGGTEAFF.